The present T cell receptor (beta chain) was sequenced within a study of early T cells in non-severe SARS-CoV-2 infection. Across the whole study: Sequencing of bulk RNA from unsorted whole blood was done, without chain pairing.

General observations from the study: Comparison of clonotypes with VDJdb favored anti-spike CD8 responses while missing private and CD4 specificities.

The trim removed 6 bases at V and 2 bases at J, leaving 10 bases unmatched. There are 16 residues in the CDR3. In the library, individual cDNA molecules carried attached unique molecular identifiers. MiXCR, applied by TCRdb to the 5' RACE reads, yields one record per CDR3 protein. This table holds around 80,000 distinct CDR3 sequences, 11% found once. As concerns this clonotype: The antigen remains unidentified.

This sequence originates from an adult who was a healthcare worker with PCR-confirmed SARS-CoV-2 infection or an uninfected control (not recorded which). The V and J genes are TRBV12-3 or TRBV12-4 and TRBJ1-2; 9 nucleotides match TRBD1. Sequenced material: whole blood, taken at baseline. The CDR3 protein is CASRPWTGVGNYGYTF. CDR3 sequence (DNA): TGTGCCAGCAGGCCCTGGACAGGGGTAGGAAACTATGGCTACACCTTC.